The 28 T cell receptor beta chains below come from one sample, sequenced in a study of cytomegalovirus exposure and HLA in healthy donors. With 60 Vbeta and 13 Jbeta primers, the PCR was carried out. The data were produced by immunoSEQ multiplex PCR, yet TCRdb's version contains in-frame clones alone and is incomplete. There are more than 100,000 clones in the sample, with less than 4% held by the top ten. Sequencing was done on a sample of PBMCs. The receptor source for this set is a man aged 40-49 years in good health and CMV-seronegative.

This chain uses TRBV7-2 with TRBJ1-3; D gene ambiguous. Trimming cost V 6 bases and J 5 bases, with 14 bases left between them. CDR3 length: 14 amino acids. CDR1 SGHTA and CDR2 FQGNSA come from the germline V gene. The CDR3 DNA follows: TGTGCCAGCAGTCCGGGATCCCAGCGAAACACCATATATTTT. It is translated as CASSPGSQRNTIYF.

The gene calls are TRBV28 and TRBJ1-2, with TRBD1 identical over 7 bases. Per germline, CDR1 MDHEN and CDR2 SYDVKM. The CDR3 runs to 14 residues. With V trimmed by 3 bases and J by 5 bases, 6 bases remained unmatched. The CDR3 DNA follows: TGTGCCAGCAGTTTTCCCCGGGACAGTTATGGCTACACCTTC. Amino acid sequence: CASSFPRDSYGYTF.

V gene TRBV27 combines with J gene TRBJ2-7, with 10 bases aligning to TRBD2. Trimming cost V 6 bases and J 5 bases; bases outside gene matches: 13. The germline V gene encodes CDR1 MNHEY and CDR2 SMNVEV (reference sequence). This CDR3 has 16 amino acids. CDR3 sequence reads: CASSRSGGGVKDEQYF. CDR3 in DNA: TGTGCCAGCAGCCGAAGCGGGGGGGGAGTTAAGGACGAGCAGTACTTC.

V gene TRBV19 combines with J gene TRBJ2-7; D is unclear. The length of the CDR3 is 15 residues. Germline values: CDR1 LNHDA, CDR2 SQIVND (reference sequence). V was shortened by 2 bases and J by 0 bases, with 11 bases between the two germline ends. CDR3 DNA sequence: TGTGCCAGTAGTATATATGCGGATTCCTCCTACGAGCAGTACTTC. Encoded protein: CASSIYADSSYEQYF.

The CDR3 is CASSRDWRGYNEQFF. CDR3 DNA sequence: TGTGCCAGTAGTCGCGACTGGCGGGGTTACAATGAGCAGTTCTTC. The chain joins TRBV19 to TRBJ2-1, with D possibly matching TRBD2 (6 bases). Trimming shortened V by 5 bases and J by 4 bases, and 15 bases separated the two germline ends. The CDR3 length is 15 residues. The germline CDR1 and CDR2 sequences are LNHDA and SQIVND (reference sequence).

The chain carries TRBV2 and TRBJ2-7, with D hard to call. Per germline, CDR1 SNHLY and CDR2 FYNNEI. V gave up 7 bases and J gave up 5 bases, with 15 bases separating them. This CDR3 contains 13 residues. Here the CDR3 reads CASNAPLSDEQYF. CDR3 DNA: TGTGCCAGCAATGCCCCACTATCGGACGAGCAGTACTTC.

The chain joins TRBV7-2 to TRBJ1-2; D perhaps matches TRBD1 (6 bases). Trimming stripped 11 bases from V and 4 bases from J, with 17 bases between. This CDR3 spans 13 amino acids. The germline V gene has CDR1 SGHTA and CDR2 FQGNSA. Here the CDR3 reads CASGAGQSYGYTF. CDR3 DNA: TGTGCCTCAGGGGCAGGGCAGAGCTATGGCTACACCTTC. The whole variable domain, remainder taken from reference TRBV7-2 and TRBJ1-2, is GAGVSQSPSNKVTEKGKDVELRCDPISGHTALYWYRQSLGQGLEFLIYFQGNSAPDKSGLPSDRFSAERTGGSVSTLTIQRTQQEDSAVYLCASGAGQSYGYTFGSGTRLTVV.

Notes on this clone: At one boundary the junction diverges from the germline segment, which might be a read error. The chain uses TRBV6-5 and TRBJ2-2; 10 bases line up with TRBD1. CDR3 length equals 15 residues. Germline values: CDR1 MNHEY, CDR2 SVGAGI. The CDR3 nucleotides read TGTGCCAGCAGGAGACAGGGGGCGAAAACCGGGGAGCTGTTTTTT. Amino acids: CASRRQGAKTGELFF.

The chain couples TRBV28 to TRBJ2-1; 7 positions match TRBD1. After removal of 2 bases from V and 5 bases from J, the junction contained 9 bases not matched to a gene. The CDR3 has 16 amino acids. CDR1 is MDHEN and CDR2 is SYDVKM in the germline V gene. CDR3: CASSLRQGIGNNEQFF. DNA of the CDR3: TGTGCCAGCAGTTTAAGACAGGGAATTGGCAACAATGAGCAGTTCTTC.

The genes are TRBV30 and TRBJ2-5, with TRBD2 matching 12 bases. V shed 3 bases and J 5 bases; nucleotides not matched to a gene: 10. The CDR3 is 16 residues long. In germline, CDR1 is GTSNPN, CDR2 SVGIG (reference sequence). The CDR3: CAWRPGTSGPGETQYF. The CDR3 DNA sequence: TGTGCCTGGAGGCCCGGGACTAGCGGGCCGGGGGAGACCCAGTACTTC.

J is TRBJ2-3 and V is TRBV27; 8 nucleotides align to TRBD2. Germline V lookup: CDR1 MNHEY, CDR2 SMNVEV (reference sequence). After removal of 2 bases from V and 4 bases from J, the junction contained 11 bases not matched to a gene. The length of the CDR3 is 17 residues. The CDR3 region is CASSLTAPSGPPDTQYF. The CDR3 nucleotides are TGTGCCAGCAGTTTAACGGCGCCTAGCGGGCCACCAGATACGCAGTATTTT.

The genes are TRBV9 and TRBJ1-5; no firm D call. In germline, CDR1 is SGDLS, CDR2 YYNGEE. Trimming removed 5 bases at V and 6 bases at J, with 12 bases between. This CDR3 is built from 13 residues. The CDR3 DNA reads as TGTGCCAGCAGTCTCACGTCTAGTCAGCCCCAGCATTTT. Encoded protein: CASSLTSSQPQHF. Variable domain in full (rest from reference TRBV9 and TRBJ1-5): DSGVTQTPKHLITATGQRVTLRCSPRSGDLSVYWYQQSLDQGLQFLIQYYNGEERAKGNILERFSAQQFPDLHSELNLSSLELGDSALYFCASSLTSSQPQHFGDGTRLSIL.

The V gene is TRBV5-6, the J gene TRBJ2-1; possible D gene TRBD2, 6 bases. Trimming left V 3 bases short and J 9 bases short, with 10 bases between. CDR1 is SGHDT and CDR2 is YYEEEE in the germline V gene. CDR3 length: 12 residues. CDR3 sequence: CASSSLAAEQFF. As DNA, the CDR3 is TGTGCCAGCAGCTCATTAGCGGCTGAGCAGTTCTTC. Together with reference TRBV5-6 and TRBJ2-1, the CDR3 gives the full variable domain: DAGVTQSPTHLIKTRGQQVTLRCSPKSGHDTVSWYQQALGQGPQFIFQYYEEEERQRGNFPDRFSGHQFPNYSSELNVNALLLGDSALYLCASSSLAAEQFFGPGTRLTVL.

V is TRBV7-9 and J is TRBJ2-5; TRBD1 agrees at 9 bases. The CDR3 runs to 16 residues. Germline lookup yields CDR1 SEHNR and CDR2 FQNEAQ (reference sequence). V gave up 5 bases and J gave up 2 bases; unmatched junction bases: 9. The DNA for the CDR3 is TGTGCCAGCAGCCCAGGGACAGGGACTTTACAAGAGACCCAGTACTTC. This encodes CASSPGTGTLQETQYF.

This chain links TRBV11-3 with TRBJ2-4; TRBD2 matches at 7 bases. Unmatched junction bases numbered 6, after V lost 4 bases and J lost 0 bases. Germline CDR1 reads SGHNT; CDR2 reads YENEEA. There are 16 residues in the CDR3. CDR3: CASSSGRGLAKNIQYF. The CDR3 nucleotides read TGTGCCAGCAGCTCGGGGAGGGGATTAGCCAAAAACATTCAGTACTTC.

V gene TRBV2 combines with J gene TRBJ2-7, with D possibly being TRBD2 (6 bases). CDR3 length equals 15 residues. CDR1 and CDR2 (germline): SNHLY, FYNNEI. V was cut by 5 bases and J by 2 bases, with 16 bases left in between. CDR3 nucleotide sequence: TGTGCCAGCAGTCCTACGACTAGTCGCCCCTACGAGCAGTACTTC. Amino acid sequence: CASSPTTSRPYEQYF.

The chain carries TRBV5-1 and TRBJ1-2, with D unclear. CDR1 SGHRS and CDR2 YFSETQ come from the germline V gene. The CDR3 length is 13 residues. The germline V and J ends were trimmed by 0 bases and 7 bases, with 10 bases remaining between them. The CDR3 loop reads CASSLAGRSGYTF. The CDR3 DNA follows: TGCGCCAGCAGCTTGGCCGGTAGGAGTGGCTACACCTTC.

This chain links TRBV4-3 with TRBJ2-3; 15 nucleotides agree with TRBD2. CDR1 LGHNA and CDR2 YSLEER come from the germline V gene. Trimming removed 3 bases from V and 5 bases from J; junction bases left unmatched: 3. This CDR3 region has 16 residues. CDR3 nucleotide sequence: TGCGCCAGCAGCCAGGGACTAGCGGGGGGCCAAGATACGCAGTATTTT. Its translation: CASSQGLAGGQDTQYF.

The J gene is TRBJ2-3, the V gene TRBV5-1; 7 nucleotides match TRBD1. The germline CDR1 and CDR2 sequences are SGHRS and YFSETQ. The ends lost 4 bases at V and 0 bases at J; junction bases unmatched: 8. The CDR3 loop spans 16 amino acids. The CDR3 spells CASSLWTGTSTDTQYF. CDR3 DNA: TGCGCCAGCAGCCTCTGGACAGGAACTAGCACAGATACGCAGTATTTT.

V and J are TRBV6-5 and TRBJ2-7; 7 positions match TRBD1. Trimming at V came to 6 bases and at J to 5 bases, leaving 7 bases not matched to a gene. Looked up from germline, CDR1 is MNHEY and CDR2 is SVGAGI. This CDR3 is built from 13 residues. CDR3 sequence reads: CASSLDRVHEQYF. DNA for the CDR3: TGTGCCAGCAGCCTCGACAGGGTCCACGAGCAGTACTTC.

This chain connects TRBV28 to TRBJ1-5, with D maybe TRBD1 (6 bases). The germline V gene has CDR1 MDHEN and CDR2 SYDVKM. V lost 3 bases and J 3 bases, leaving 12 bases between the germline ends. This CDR3 comprises 15 residues. CDR3 DNA sequence: TGTGCCAGCAGTTTTGGGCAGGGGAACAATCAGCCCCAGCATTTT. This codes for CASSFGQGNNQPQHF.

The V call is TRBV4-1, the J call TRBJ2-4; possibly TRBD2 for D (7 bases). This CDR3 is 14 amino acids long. V was trimmed by 1 base and J by 8 bases, leaving 12 bases between them. Germline CDR1 is MGHRA and CDR2 is YSYEKL. The CDR3 DNA reads TGCGCCAGCAGCCAAGTAGGGGGGGCTGACATTCAGTACTTC. It is translated as CASSQVGGADIQYF.

The chain uses TRBV5-1 and TRBJ1-5, with TRBD1 matching 10 bases. Germline loops: CDR1 SGHRS, CDR2 YFSETQ. This CDR3 region has 16 residues. After removal of 1 base from V and 4 bases from J, the junction contained 5 bases not matched to a gene. The DNA of the CDR3 is TGCGCCAGCAGCTTGAGACCGGGACAGGGGAATCAGCCCCAGCATTTT. The encoded protein is CASSLRPGQGNQPQHF.

J is TRBJ1-2 and V is TRBV27; D is uncertain. Per germline, CDR1 MNHEY and CDR2 SMNVEV (reference sequence). The germline V and J ends were trimmed by 10 bases and 2 bases, with 11 bases remaining between them. The CDR3 extends over 12 amino acids. The CDR3 here is CATADLNYGYTF. The DNA for the CDR3 is TGTGCCACCGCCGACTTGAACTATGGCTACACCTTC.

The chain carries TRBV9 and TRBJ1-1; D is ambiguous. The CDR3 runs 13 residues. V was shortened by 1 base and J by 14 bases, with 18 bases between the two germline ends. Germline V gene sequence: CDR1 SGDLS, CDR2 YYNGEE. DNA of the CDR3: TGTGCCAGCAGCGTACCTTCGGGAATCCCCGCCTTCTTT. Translating it yields CASSVPSGIPAFF.

V usage is TRBV5-3 and J usage is TRBJ2-3, with 8 bases identical to TRBD2. TRBV5-3 has ORF status, its function being uncertain. V shed 0 bases and J 2 bases; nucleotides not matched to a gene: 8. This CDR3 region has 17 residues. CDR3 in amino acids: CARSLALAGPFTDTQYF. CDR3 bases: TGTGCCAGAAGCTTGGCCTTAGCGGGACCCTTCACAGATACGCAGTATTTT.

This chain links TRBV6-1 with TRBJ1-5; TRBD1 is a possible D gene (6 bases). Germline V CDR1 and CDR2: MNHNS, SASEGT. With 1 base removed from V and 6 bases from J, the gap between germline ends came to 10 bases. The CDR3 loop spans 14 amino acids. CDR3 in DNA: TGTGCCAGCAGTGAAGGGGTCAGGGGTCAGCCCCAGCATTTT. Translating gives CASSEGVRGQPQHF.

The genes are TRBV5-1 and TRBJ1-1; TRBD1 aligns across 9 bases. This CDR3 is 16 amino acids long. V was clipped by 0 bases and J by 4 bases; unmatched bases: 7. Germline loops: CDR1 SGHRS, CDR2 YFSETQ. The CDR3 sequence is CASSLAQGARLTEAFF. In nucleotides, the CDR3 is TGCGCCAGCAGCTTGGCACAGGGGGCGCGCCTCACTGAAGCTTTCTTT.